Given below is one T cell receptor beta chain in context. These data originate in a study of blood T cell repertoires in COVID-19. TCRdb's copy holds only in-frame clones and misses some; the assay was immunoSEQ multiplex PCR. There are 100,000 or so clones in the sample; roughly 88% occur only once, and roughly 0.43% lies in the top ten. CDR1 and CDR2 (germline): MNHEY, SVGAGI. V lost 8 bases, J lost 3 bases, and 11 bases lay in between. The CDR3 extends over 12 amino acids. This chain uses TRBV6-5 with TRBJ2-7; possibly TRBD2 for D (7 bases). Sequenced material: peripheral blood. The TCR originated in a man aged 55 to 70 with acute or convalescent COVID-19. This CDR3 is CASAGDNYEQYF. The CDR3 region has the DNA TGTGCCAGCGCGGGGGACAACTACGAGCAGTACTTC.